This TCR beta chain was sequenced during a study of memory CD4+ T cells and cytomegalovirus serostatus. Study at large: This sample comes from healthy Belgian adults, several CMV seropositive, around 26 seronegative.

Comments on this clone: Its antigen is still unknown.

As handled by the study authors: Out-of-frame sequences were removed, leaving 2,000,000 or so distinct TCRbeta sequences. The assay was immunoSEQ multiplex PCR, and TCRdb's table has in-frame clones only and misses some. D and trimming come from the DNA, and the V and J calls and clone size come from that table. Here the sample spans under 50,000 clones, around 78% being singletons. The sort gate was single viable CD3+CD4+CD8-CD45RO+ cells for memory CD4+ T cells. Total CD4+ T cells were enriched by CD4 positive selection. Points from the study as a whole: CD4+ memory repertoires contained about 40% of the roughly 150 reported CMV TCRbeta sequences.

This CDR3 has 14 residues. Germline CDR1 and CDR2: SGHDT and YYEEEE. V lost 4 bases and J 5 bases, leaving 15 bases between the germline ends. The receptor's source is an adult in good health and CMV-seronegative. The sequencing input was memory CD4+ T cells from blood. V is TRBV5-6 and J is TRBJ1-2; D perhaps matches TRBD1 (6 bases). The CDR3 protein is CASSPDLGAYGYTF. The CDR3 DNA reads as TGTGCCAGCAGCCCGGACCTGGGGGCGTATGGCTACACCTTC.